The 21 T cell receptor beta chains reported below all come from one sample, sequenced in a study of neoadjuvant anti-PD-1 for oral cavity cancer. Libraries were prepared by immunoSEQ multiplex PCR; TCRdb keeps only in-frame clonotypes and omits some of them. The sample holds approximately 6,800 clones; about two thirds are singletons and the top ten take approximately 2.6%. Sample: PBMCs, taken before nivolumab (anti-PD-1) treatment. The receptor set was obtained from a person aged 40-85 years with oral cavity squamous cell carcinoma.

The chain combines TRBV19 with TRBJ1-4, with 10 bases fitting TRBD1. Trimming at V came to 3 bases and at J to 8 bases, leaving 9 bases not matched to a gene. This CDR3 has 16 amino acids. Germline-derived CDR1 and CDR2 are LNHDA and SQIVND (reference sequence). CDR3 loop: CASSIPPGQGSEKLFF. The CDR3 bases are TGTGCCAGTAGTATCCCTCCGGGACAGGGGTCGGAAAAACTGTTTTTT.

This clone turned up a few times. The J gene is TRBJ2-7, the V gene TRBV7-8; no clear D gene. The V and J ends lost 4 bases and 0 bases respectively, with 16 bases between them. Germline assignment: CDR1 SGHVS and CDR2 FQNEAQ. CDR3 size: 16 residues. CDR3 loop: CASSSIDGFISYEQYF. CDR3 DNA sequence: TGTGCCAGCAGCTCCATTGACGGTTTCATCTCCTACGAGCAGTACTTC.

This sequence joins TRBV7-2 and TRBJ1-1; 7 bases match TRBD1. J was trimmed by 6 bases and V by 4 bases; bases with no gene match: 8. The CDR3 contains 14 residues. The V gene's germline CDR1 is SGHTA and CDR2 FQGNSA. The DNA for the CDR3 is TGTGCCAGCAGCTACCAGGGGGGATTCGCTGAAGCTTTCTTT. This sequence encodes CASSYQGGFAEAFF.

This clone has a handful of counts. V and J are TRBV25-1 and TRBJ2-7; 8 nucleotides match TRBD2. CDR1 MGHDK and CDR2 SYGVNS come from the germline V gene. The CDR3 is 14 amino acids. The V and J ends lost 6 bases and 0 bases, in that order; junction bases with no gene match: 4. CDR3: CASSRGGSSYEQYF. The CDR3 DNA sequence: TGTGCCAGCAGCCGGGGGGGGAGCTCCTACGAGCAGTACTTC.

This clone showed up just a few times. CDR3 sequence reads: CASSGSGYGYTF. CDR3 in DNA: TGTGCCAGCAGTGGTTCCGGGTACGGCTACACCTTC. This sequence joins TRBV6-1 and TRBJ1-2; no clear D gene. CDR3 length: 12 amino acids. The V and J ends lost 4 bases and 8 bases respectively, with 11 bases between them. The germline gives CDR1 MNHNS, CDR2 SASEGT.

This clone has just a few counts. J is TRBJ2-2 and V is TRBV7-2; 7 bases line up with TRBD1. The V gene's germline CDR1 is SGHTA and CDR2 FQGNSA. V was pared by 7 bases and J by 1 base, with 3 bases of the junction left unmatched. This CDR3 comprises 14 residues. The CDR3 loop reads CASIGGRNTGELFF. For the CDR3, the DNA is TGTGCCAGCATAGGGGGCCGGAACACCGGGGAGCTGTTTTTT.

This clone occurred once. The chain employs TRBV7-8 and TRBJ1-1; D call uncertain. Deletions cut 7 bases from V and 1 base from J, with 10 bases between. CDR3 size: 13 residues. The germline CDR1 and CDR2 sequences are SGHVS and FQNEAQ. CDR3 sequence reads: CASTYTRNTEAFF. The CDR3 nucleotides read TGTGCCAGCACTTATACCCGGAACACTGAAGCTTTCTTT.

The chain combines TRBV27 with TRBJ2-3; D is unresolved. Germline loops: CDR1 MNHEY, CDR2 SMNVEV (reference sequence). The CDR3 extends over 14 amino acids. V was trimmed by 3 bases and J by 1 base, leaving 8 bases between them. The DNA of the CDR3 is TGTGCCAGCAGTTTTGGAGTACGCACAGATACGCAGTATTTT. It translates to CASSFGVRTDTQYF.

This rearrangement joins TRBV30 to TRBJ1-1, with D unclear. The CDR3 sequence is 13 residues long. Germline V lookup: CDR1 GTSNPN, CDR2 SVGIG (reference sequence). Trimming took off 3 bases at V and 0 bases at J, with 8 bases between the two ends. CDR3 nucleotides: TGTGCCTGGAGGGGAGTGTTGAACACTGAAGCTTTCTTT. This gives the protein CAWRGVLNTEAFF.

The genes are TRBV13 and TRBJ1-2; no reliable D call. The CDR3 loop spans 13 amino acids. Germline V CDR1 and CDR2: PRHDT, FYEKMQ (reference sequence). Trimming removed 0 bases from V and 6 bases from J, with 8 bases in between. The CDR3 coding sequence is TGTGCCAGCAGCTTAGGTATAGGGAATGGCTACACCTTC. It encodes CASSLGIGNGYTF.

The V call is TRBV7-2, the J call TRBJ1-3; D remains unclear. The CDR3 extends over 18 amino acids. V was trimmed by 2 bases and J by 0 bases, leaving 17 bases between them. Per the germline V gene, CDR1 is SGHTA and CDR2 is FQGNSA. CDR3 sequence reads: CASSLFPISPTSGNTIYF. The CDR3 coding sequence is TGTGCCAGCAGCTTATTTCCCATCAGTCCCACCTCTGGAAACACCATATATTTT.

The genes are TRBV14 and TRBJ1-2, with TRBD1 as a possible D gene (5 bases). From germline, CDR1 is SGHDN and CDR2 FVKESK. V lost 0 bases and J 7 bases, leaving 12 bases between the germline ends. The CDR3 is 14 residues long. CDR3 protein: CASSQDPGFRGYTF. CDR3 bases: TGTGCCAGCAGCCAAGATCCAGGGTTCCGTGGCTACACCTTC.

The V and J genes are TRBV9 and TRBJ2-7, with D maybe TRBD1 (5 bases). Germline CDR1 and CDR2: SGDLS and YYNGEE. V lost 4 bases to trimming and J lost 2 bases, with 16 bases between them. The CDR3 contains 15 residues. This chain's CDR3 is CASSFTGDGPYEQYF. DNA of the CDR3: TGTGCCAGCAGCTTCACAGGTGACGGGCCCTACGAGCAGTACTTC.

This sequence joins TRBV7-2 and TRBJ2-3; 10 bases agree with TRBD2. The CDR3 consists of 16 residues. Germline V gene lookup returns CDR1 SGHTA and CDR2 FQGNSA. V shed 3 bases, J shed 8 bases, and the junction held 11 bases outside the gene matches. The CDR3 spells CASSFASGGRGATQYF. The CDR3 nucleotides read TGTGCCAGCAGCTTCGCTAGCGGGGGACGTGGCGCTACGCAGTATTTT.

The CDR3 coding sequence is TGTGCCAGCAGCTGGACAGGGGGCACTAATGAAAAACTGTTTTTT. Residues: CASSWTGGTNEKLFF. The chain is built from TRBV11-2 and TRBJ1-4; 11 nucleotides match TRBD1. Per the germline V gene, CDR1 is SGHAT and CDR2 is FQNNGV. This CDR3 is 15 amino acids long. Trimming removed 4 bases from V and 2 bases from J; junction bases left unmatched: 0.

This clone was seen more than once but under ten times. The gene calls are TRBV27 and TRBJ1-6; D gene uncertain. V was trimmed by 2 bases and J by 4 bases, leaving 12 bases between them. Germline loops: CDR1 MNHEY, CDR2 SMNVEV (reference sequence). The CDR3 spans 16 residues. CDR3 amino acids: CASSLRAPPYNSPLHF. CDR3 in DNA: TGTGCCAGCAGTTTAAGGGCACCTCCTTATAATTCACCCCTCCACTTT.

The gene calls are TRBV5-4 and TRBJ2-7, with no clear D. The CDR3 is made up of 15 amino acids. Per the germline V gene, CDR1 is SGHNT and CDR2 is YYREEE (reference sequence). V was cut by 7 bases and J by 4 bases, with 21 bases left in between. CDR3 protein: CASASLSGGQYEQYF. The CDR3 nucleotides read TGTGCCAGCGCCTCTCTTTCGGGTGGGCAATACGAGCAGTACTTC.

CDR3 protein: CASSQNYEQYF. CDR3 nucleotide sequence: TGTGCCAGCTCACAAAATTACGAGCAGTACTTC. This chain links TRBV18 with TRBJ2-7; D not resolved. CDR3 length: 11 residues. Deletions cut 4 bases from V and 4 bases from J, with 5 bases between. Germline CDR1 KGHSH, CDR2 LQKENI.

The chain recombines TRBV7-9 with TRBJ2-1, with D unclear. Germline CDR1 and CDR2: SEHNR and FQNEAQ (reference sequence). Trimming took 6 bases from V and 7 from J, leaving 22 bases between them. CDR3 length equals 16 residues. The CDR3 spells CASSKGYASGRNEQFF. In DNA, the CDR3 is TGTGCCAGCAGTAAGGGTTATGCTAGTGGTCGGAATGAGCAGTTCTTC. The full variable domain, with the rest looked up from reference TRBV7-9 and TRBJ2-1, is DTGVSQNPRHKITKRGQNVTFRCDPISEHNRLYWYRQTLGQGPEFLTYFQNEAQLEKSRLLSDRFSAERPKGSFSTLEIQRTEQGDSAMYLCASSKGYASGRNEQFFGPGTRLTVL.

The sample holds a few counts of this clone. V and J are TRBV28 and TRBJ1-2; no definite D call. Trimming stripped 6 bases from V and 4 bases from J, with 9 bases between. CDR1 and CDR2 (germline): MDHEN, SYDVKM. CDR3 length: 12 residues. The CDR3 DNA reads TGTGCCAGCAGCCCAGGAGCCTATGGCTACACCTTC. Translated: CASSPGAYGYTF.

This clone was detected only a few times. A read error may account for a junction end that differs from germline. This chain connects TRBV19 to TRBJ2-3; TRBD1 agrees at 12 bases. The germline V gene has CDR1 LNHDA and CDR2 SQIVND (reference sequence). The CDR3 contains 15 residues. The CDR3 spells CASSIGTGGGDTQYF. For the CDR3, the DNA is TGTGCCAGTAGCATAGGGACAGGGGGCGGAGATACGCAGTATTTT.